This is a list of T cell receptor beta chains from one sample in a study of T cells of healthy individuals. TCRdb re-derived calls from the 5' RACE reads in MiXCR, one entry per CDR3 protein. The data show 90,000 to 100,000 distinct CDR3 sequences, with roughly a sixth seen just once and about 6.2% held by the top ten. The source is a human donor in good health. The CDR3 runs from the conserved cysteine through the conserved F or W. D genes are given only for firm matches. Clone size is given for some rows only: seen once, a few or many times, or a class if the clone is expanded.

size	J	D	V	DNA	CDR3
many	TRBJ1-1	NA	TRBV5-6	TGTGCCAGCAGCTTGGCCGCGTCAGGGGACATGAACACTGAAGCTTTCTTT	CASSLAASGDMNTEAFF
few	TRBJ2-7	NA	TRBV20-1	TGCAGTGCTAGAGATGGGGGAGGAGGGGCTTGGGAGCAGTACTTC	CSARDGGGGAWEQYF
few	TRBJ1-5	NA	TRBV6-2/TRBV6-3	TGTGCCAGCAGTTACTCGGTCGAGCGAGGGCAGCCCCAGCATTTT	CASSYSVERGQPQHF
many	TRBJ1-1	NA	TRBV30	TGTGCCTGGAGTGAGACAGCGAACACTGAAGCTTTCTTT	CAWSETANTEAFF
NA	TRBJ2-3	TRBD1	TRBV29-1	TGCAGCGTCGGACAGGGGGGCACAGATACGCAGTATTTT	CSVGQGGTDTQYF
many	TRBJ1-2	TRBD1	TRBV29-1	TGCAGCGTTGAAGATCAGGGGGCGGAATATGGCTACACCTTC	CSVEDQGAEYGYTF
few	TRBJ1-6	TRBD1	TRBV5-1	TGCGCCAGCAGCTCCCGGGACAGGGGGCAGTATAATTCACCCCTCCACTTT	CASSSRDRGQYNSPLHF
few	TRBJ1-5	NA	TRBV18	TGTGCCAGCTCAGCAGGGAGCAATCAGCCCCAGCATTTT	CASSAGSNQPQHF
NA	TRBJ2-7	NA	TRBV4-2	TGTGCCAGCAGCCGGGATTCTTCTACGAGCCAGTACTTC	CASSRDSSTSQYF
NA	TRBJ2-7	NA	TRBV13	TGTGCCAGCAGCCCAAGTTCAGGATCCTACGAGCAGTACTTC	CASSPSSGSYEQYF
many	TRBJ1-1	TRBD1	TRBV28	TGTGCCAGCAGTGCTCCACAGGGGATGAACACTGAAGCTTTCTTT	CASSAPQGMNTEAFF
NA	TRBJ2-4	TRBD2	TRBV5-6	TGTGCCAGCAGCTTGGCCGGGGGAGGGACAGCCAAAAACATTCAGTACTTC	CASSLAGGGTAKNIQYF
few	TRBJ1-5	NA	TRBV4-3	TGCGCCAGCAGCCATTTCGCAAGGAGTCAGCCCCAGCATTTT	CASSHFARSQPQHF
few	TRBJ1-2	TRBD1	TRBV2	TGTGCCAGCAGTGACGACAGGGACGACTATGGCTACACCTTC	CASSDDRDDYGYTF
many	TRBJ1-2	NA	TRBV7-9	TGTGCCAGCAGCTCTAGACAGAATAACTATGGCTACACCTTC	CASSSRQNNYGYTF
few	TRBJ2-1	TRBD2	TRBV7-9	TGTGCCAGCAGCCCGACACCCGGGACTAGCGGGACGTATGAGCAGTTCTTC	CASSPTPGTSGTYEQFF
few	TRBJ1-1	NA	TRBV4-3	TGCGCCAGCAGCCAAGATCCCCAGACTGACGGGATGAACACTGAAGCTTTCTTT	CASSQDPQTDGMNTEAFF
NA	TRBJ2-6	NA	TRBV4-2	TGTGCCAGCAGGGGGGCCGGGGCCAACGTCCTGACTTTC	CASRGAGANVLTF
NA	TRBJ2-7	NA	TRBV7-2	TGTGCCAGCAGCTTAATCGGCTACGAGCAGTACTTC	CASSLIGYEQYF
few	TRBJ2-1	TRBD2	TRBV7-9	TGTGCCAGCAGCCCGCGGGGACTAGCGGAGTACAATGAGCAGTTCTTC	CASSPRGLAEYNEQFF
many	TRBJ1-2	NA	TRBV10-3	TGTGCCATCAGTGATGGGTCGGGGCCTGGCTACACCTTC	CAISDGSGPGYTF
few	TRBJ2-3	TRBD2	TRBV7-2	TGTGCCAGCAGCCCTAGCGGGAGCCGGGATACGCAGTATTTT	CASSPSGSRDTQYF